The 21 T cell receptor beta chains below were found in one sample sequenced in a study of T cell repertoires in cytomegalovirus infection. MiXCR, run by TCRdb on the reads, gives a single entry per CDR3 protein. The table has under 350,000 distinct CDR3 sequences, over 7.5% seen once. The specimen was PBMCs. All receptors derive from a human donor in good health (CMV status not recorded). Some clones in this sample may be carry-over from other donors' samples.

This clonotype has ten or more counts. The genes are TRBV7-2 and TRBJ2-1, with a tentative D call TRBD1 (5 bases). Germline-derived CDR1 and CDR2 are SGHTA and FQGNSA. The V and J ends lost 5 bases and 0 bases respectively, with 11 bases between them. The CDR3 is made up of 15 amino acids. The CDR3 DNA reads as TGTGCCAGCAGCACACAGGAGAGCTCCTACAATGAGCAGTTCTTC. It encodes CASSTQESSYNEQFF.

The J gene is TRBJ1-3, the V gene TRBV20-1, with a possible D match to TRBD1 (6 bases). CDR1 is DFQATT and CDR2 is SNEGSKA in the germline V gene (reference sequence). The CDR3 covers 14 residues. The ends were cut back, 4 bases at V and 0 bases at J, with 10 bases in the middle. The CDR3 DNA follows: TGCAGTGCTACTGGACAGATCTCTGGAAACACCATATATTTT. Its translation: CSATGQISGNTIYF.

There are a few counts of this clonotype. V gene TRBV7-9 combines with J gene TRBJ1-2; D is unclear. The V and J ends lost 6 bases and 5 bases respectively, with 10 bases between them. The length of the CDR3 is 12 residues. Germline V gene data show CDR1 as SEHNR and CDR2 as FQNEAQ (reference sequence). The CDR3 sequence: CASSRQEYGYTF. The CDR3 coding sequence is TGTGCCAGCAGTCGGCAAGAGTATGGCTACACCTTC.

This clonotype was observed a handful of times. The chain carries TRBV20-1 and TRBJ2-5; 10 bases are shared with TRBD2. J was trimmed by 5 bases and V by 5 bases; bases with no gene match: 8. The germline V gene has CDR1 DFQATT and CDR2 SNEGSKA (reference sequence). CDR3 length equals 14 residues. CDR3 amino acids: CSAVKREGAETQYF. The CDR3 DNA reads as TGCAGTGCTGTTAAGCGGGAGGGCGCCGAGACCCAGTACTTC.

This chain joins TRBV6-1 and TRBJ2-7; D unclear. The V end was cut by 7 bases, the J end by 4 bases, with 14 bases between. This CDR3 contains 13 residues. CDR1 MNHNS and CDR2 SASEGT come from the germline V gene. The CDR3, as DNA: TGTGCCAGCACCTGGTCAGAACAATACGAGCAGTACTTC. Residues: CASTWSEQYEQYF.

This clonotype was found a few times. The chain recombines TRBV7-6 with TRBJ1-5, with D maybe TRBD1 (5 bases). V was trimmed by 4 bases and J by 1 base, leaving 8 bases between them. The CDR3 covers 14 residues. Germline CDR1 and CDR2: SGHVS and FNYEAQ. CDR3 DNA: TGTGCCAGCAGCTCCCGACAGAGCAATCAGCCCCAGCATTTT. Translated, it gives CASSSRQSNQPQHF.

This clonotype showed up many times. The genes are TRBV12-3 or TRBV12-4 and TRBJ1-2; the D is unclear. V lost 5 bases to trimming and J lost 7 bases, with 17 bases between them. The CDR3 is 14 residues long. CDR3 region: CASSRGSTAGGYTF. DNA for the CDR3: TGTGCCAGCAGTCGTGGGTCCACCGCGGGTGGCTACACCTTC.

The CDR3 nucleotides are TGTGCCACACTTAGCGGAGGCAATGAGCAGTTCTTC. This translates into CATLSGGNEQFF. V usage is TRBV28 and J usage is TRBJ2-1, with D perhaps matching TRBD2 (6 bases). Deletions cut 10 bases from V and 6 bases from J, with 13 bases between. From germline, CDR1 is MDHEN and CDR2 SYDVKM. This CDR3 has 12 residues.

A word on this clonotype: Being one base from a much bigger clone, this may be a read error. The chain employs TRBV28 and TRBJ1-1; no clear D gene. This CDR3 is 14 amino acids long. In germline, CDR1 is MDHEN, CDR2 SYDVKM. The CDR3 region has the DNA TGTGCCAGCAGGTCCCCTATCCGAGACACTGAATCTTTCTTT. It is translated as CASRSPIRDTESFF. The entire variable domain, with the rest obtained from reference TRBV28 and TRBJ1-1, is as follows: DVKVTQSSRYLVKRTGEKVFLECVQDMDHENMFWYRQDPGLGLRLIYFSYDVKMKEKGDIPEGYSVSREKKERFSLILESASTNQTSMYLCASRSPIRDTESFFGQGTRLTVV.

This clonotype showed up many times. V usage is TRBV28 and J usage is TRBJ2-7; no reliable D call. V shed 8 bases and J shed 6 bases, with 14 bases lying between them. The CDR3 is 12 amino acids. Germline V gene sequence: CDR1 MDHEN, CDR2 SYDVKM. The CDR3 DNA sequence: TGTGCCAGCGGATCCGCCCCAGTCGAGCAGTACTTC. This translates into CASGSAPVEQYF.

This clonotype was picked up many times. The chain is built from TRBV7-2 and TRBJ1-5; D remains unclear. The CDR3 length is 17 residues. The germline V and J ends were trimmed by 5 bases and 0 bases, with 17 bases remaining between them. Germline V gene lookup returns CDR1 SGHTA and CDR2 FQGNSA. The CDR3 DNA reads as TGTGCCAGCAGCCCACACCGGACCTCGTATAGCAATCAGCCCCAGCATTTT. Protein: CASSPHRTSYSNQPQHF.

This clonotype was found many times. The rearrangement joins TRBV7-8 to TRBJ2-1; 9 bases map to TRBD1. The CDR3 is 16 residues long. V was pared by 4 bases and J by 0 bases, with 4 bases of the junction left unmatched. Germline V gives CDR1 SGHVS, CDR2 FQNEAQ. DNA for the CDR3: TGTGCCAGCAGCTCCACAGGGGGCGGCTCCTACAATGAGCAGTTCTTC. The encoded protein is CASSSTGGGSYNEQFF.

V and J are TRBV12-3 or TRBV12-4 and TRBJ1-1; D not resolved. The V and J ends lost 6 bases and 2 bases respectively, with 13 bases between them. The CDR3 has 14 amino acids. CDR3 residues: CASSSGPINTEAFF. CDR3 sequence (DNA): TGTGCCAGCAGCTCCGGGCCCATCAACACTGAAGCTTTCTTT.

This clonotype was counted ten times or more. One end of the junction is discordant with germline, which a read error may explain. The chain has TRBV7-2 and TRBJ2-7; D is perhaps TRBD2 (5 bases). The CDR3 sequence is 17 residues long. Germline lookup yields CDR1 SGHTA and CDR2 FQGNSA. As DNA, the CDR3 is TGTGCCAGCAGCCAGGACTCCGCAACCTCTATATTTGATATTCGGGGCTTC. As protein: CASSQDSATSIFDIRGF.

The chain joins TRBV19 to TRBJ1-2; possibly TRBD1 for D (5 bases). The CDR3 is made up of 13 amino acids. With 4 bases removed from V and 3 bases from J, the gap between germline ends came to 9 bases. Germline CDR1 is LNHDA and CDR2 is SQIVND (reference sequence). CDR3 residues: CASSTGAHYGYTF. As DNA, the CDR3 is TGTGCCAGTAGTACCGGGGCACACTATGGCTACACCTTC.

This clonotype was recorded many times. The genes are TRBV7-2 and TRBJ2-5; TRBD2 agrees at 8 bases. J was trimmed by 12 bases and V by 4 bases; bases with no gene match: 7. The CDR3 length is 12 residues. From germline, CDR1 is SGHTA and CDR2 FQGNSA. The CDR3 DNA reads TGTGCCAGCAGCTCGGTCCGGGGGGGCGAGTACTTC. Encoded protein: CASSSVRGGEYF.

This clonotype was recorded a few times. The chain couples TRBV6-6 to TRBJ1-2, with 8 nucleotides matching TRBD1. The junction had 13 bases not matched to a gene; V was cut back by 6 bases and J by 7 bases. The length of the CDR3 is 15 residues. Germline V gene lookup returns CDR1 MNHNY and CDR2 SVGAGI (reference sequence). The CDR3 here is CASSHIKTGVTGYTF. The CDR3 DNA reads TGTGCCAGCAGCCACATTAAGACAGGGGTCACTGGCTACACCTTC.

As DNA, the CDR3 is TGTGCCACCTCACCCGGTAGTAGGACAGAAGTGCAAGAGACCCAGTACTTC. This gives the protein CATSPGSRTEVQETQYF. The chain employs TRBV7-8 and TRBJ2-5; D is possibly TRBD1 (6 bases). The ends were cut back, 10 bases at V and 2 bases at J, with 26 bases in the middle. The length of the CDR3 is 17 residues. Germline-derived CDR1 and CDR2 are SGHVS and FQNEAQ.

Written as DNA, the CDR3 is TGTGCCAGCAGCTGGTTAGAGAGGGGCACTGAAGCTTTCTTT. It codes for CASSWLERGTEAFF. The rearrangement joins TRBV7-2 to TRBJ1-1, with D possibly matching TRBD1 (5 bases). V was clipped by 4 bases and J by 4 bases, with 13 bases between them. CDR1 is SGHTA, CDR2 FQGNSA, per germline. The CDR3 length is 14 residues.

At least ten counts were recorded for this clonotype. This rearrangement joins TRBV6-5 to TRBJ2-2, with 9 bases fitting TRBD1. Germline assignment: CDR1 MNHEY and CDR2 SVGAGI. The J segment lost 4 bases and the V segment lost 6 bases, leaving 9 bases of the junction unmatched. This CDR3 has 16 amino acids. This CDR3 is CASRQGTGTGTGELFF. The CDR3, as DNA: TGTGCCAGCAGGCAGGGGACAGGGACGGGCACCGGGGAGCTGTTTTTT.

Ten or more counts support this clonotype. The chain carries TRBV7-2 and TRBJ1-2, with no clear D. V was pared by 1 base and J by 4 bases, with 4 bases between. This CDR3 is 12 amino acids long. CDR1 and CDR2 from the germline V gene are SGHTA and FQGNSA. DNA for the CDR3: TGTGCCAGCAGCTTAGAGGCCTATGGCTACACCTTC. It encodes CASSLEAYGYTF.